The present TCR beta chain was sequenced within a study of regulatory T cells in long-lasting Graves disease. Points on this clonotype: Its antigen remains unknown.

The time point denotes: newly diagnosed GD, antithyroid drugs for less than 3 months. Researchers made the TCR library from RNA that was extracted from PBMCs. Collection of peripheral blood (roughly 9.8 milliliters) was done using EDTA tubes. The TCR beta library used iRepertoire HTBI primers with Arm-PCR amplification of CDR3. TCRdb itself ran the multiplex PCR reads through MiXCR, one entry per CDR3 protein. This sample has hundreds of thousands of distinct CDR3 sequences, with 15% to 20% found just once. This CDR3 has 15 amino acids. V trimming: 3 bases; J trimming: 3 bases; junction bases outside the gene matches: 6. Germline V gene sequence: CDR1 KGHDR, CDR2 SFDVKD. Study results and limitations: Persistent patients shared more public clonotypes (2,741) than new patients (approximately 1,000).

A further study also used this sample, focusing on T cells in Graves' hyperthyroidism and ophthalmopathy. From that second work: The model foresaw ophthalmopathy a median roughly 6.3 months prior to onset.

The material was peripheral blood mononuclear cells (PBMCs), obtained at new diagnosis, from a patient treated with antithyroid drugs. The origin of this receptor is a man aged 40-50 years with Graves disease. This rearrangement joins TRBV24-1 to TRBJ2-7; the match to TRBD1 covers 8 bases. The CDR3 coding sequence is TGTGCCACCAGTGATCCAGGGGGCTCGGTCTACGAGCAGTACTTC. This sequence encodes CATSDPGGSVYEQYF.